One and the same sample provided the 9 T cell receptor beta chains below, sequenced in a study of cytomegalovirus exposure and HLA in healthy donors. PCR used 60 Vbeta primers and 13 Jbeta primers. Clones were sequenced by immunoSEQ multiplex PCR, and TCRdb holds only the in-frame ones, with some missing. Seen here are approximately 190,000 clones, 75% to 85% observed once, and the top ten hold about 2%. Input material: PBMCs. The origin of the receptors is a woman between 18 and 29 years old in good health and CMV-seropositive.

This clone has just a few counts. The chain is built from TRBV6-5 and TRBJ2-2; D is uncertain. Germline V gene lookup returns CDR1 MNHEY and CDR2 SVGAGI. This CDR3 has 13 amino acids. V lost 2 bases and J lost 3, with 4 bases in between. CDR3 residues: CASSYLDTGELFF. In nucleotides, the CDR3 is TGTGCCAGCAGTTACCTAGACACCGGGGAGCTGTTTTTT.

DNA for the CDR3: TGCGCCAGCAGCCAAGAGATCGGGGATGCGGACATTCAGTACTTC. Protein: CASSQEIGDADIQYF. The rearrangement links TRBV4-3 to TRBJ2-4; maybe TRBD2 (5 bases). The V and J ends lost 0 bases and 8 bases respectively, with 14 bases between them. Germline values: CDR1 LGHNA, CDR2 YSLEER. This CDR3 has 15 amino acids.

The V gene is TRBV6-5, the J gene TRBJ1-1; 7 bases line up with TRBD1. There are 13 residues in the CDR3. The junction had 0 bases not matched to a gene; V was cut back by 2 bases and J by 3 bases. CDR1 is MNHEY, CDR2 SVGAGI, per germline. CDR3 nucleotides: TGTGCCAGCAGTTACGACAGGGACACTGAAGCTTTCTTT. This sequence encodes CASSYDRDTEAFF.

The chain links TRBV28 to TRBJ2-3; TRBD2 aligns across 7 bases. The germline gives CDR1 MDHEN, CDR2 SYDVKM. The CDR3 has 15 amino acids. V lost 8 bases to trimming and J lost 1 base; unmatched junction nucleotides: 9. DNA of the CDR3: TGTGCCAGCCACCCCGGGGCGGGGGGCACAGATACGCAGTATTTT. Its protein product is CASHPGAGGTDTQYF.

The rearrangement links TRBV7-3 to TRBJ2-1; 7 bases line up with TRBD2. The CDR3 is 16 amino acids. With V trimmed by 1 base and J by 9 bases, 12 bases remained unmatched. Germline V gene sequence: CDR1 SGHTA, CDR2 FQGTGA. CDR3 coding DNA: TGTGCCAGCAGCTTAAGGGAGCGGGGAGGGGCTAGTGAGCAGTTCTTC. It yields the protein CASSLRERGGASEQFF.

The chain couples TRBV27 to TRBJ1-1; possibly TRBD1 for D (5 bases). Germline loops: CDR1 MNHEY, CDR2 SMNVEV (reference sequence). V lost 5 bases and J 0 bases, leaving 7 bases between the germline ends. The CDR3 runs 13 residues. The CDR3 here is CASSTTVNTEAFF. The CDR3 nucleotides read TGTGCCAGCAGTACGACAGTGAACACTGAAGCTTTCTTT.

The chain has TRBV5-6 and TRBJ1-2, with D unclear. The CDR3 runs 13 residues. Germline loops: CDR1 SGHDT, CDR2 YYEEEE. Between the trimmed V and J ends, which lost 1 base and 7 bases, there was a span of 11 bases. The CDR3 DNA follows: TGTGCCAGCAGCTTGTCGGTTTCCGGTGGCTACACCTTC. The encoded protein is CASSLSVSGGYTF.

The rearrangement joins TRBV5-4 to TRBJ1-2, with 7 nucleotides matching TRBD1. The CDR3 runs to 17 residues. J lost 3 bases, V lost 5 bases, and 16 bases had no gene match. CDR1 and CDR2 from the germline V gene are SGHNT and YYREEE (reference sequence). The CDR3: CASSPGTAGRLDYGYTF. In nucleotides, the CDR3 is TGTGCCAGCAGTCCCGGGACAGCGGGCCGATTGGACTATGGCTACACCTTC.

This clone showed up just a few times. The gene calls are TRBV2 and TRBJ1-5; 7 bases match TRBD1. This CDR3 region has 16 residues. Looked up from germline, CDR1 is SNHLY and CDR2 is FYNNEI. V trimming: 5 bases; J trimming: 2 bases; junction bases outside the gene matches: 9. The DNA for the CDR3 is TGTGCCAGCAGTAGTGTGAACAGGGGAGGCAATCAGCCCCAGCATTTT. The encoded protein is CASSSVNRGGNQPQHF.